These T cell receptor beta chains were read from a single sample in a study of blood T cell repertoires in COVID-19. The data were produced by immunoSEQ multiplex PCR, yet TCRdb's version contains in-frame clones alone and is incomplete. The sample consists of 95,000 to 110,000 clones, 70% to 90% of them appearing once. Sequencing used peripheral blood. The receptors derive from a man aged 50-60 years with active or convalescent COVID-19. The CDR3 runs from the conserved cysteine through the conserved F or W. A D gene is named only where the DNA matches it firmly. Clone size is not always given. Where it is, it says once, few, many or a class for expanded clones.

>TRBV7-2|TRBJ2-1|NA|NA
CASTLGGVENEQFF
TGTGCCAGCACCCTCGGAGGAGTGGAGAATGAGCAGTTCTTC
>TRBV29-1|TRBJ2-1|NA|NA
CSVAGTGNEQFF
TGCAGCGTTGCCGGGACTGGCAATGAGCAGTTCTTC
>TRBV15|TRBJ1-5|TRBD1|NA
CATSRTGKANQPQHF
TGTGCCACCAGCAGGACAGGGAAGGCCAATCAGCCCCAGCATTTT
>TRBV3-1/TRBV3-2|TRBJ2-7|TRBD2|NA
CASSQDLTSGTYEQYF
TGTGCCAGCAGCCAAGATCTGACTAGCGGGACCTACGAGCAGTACTTC
>TRBV10-3|TRBJ1-2|NA|NA
CAISESQGYGYTF
TGTGCCATCAGTGAGTCACAGGGCTATGGCTACACCTTC
>TRBV5-1|TRBJ2-1|TRBD2|NA
CASSLKLAGGPGEQFF
TGCGCCAGCAGCTTGAAACTAGCGGGAGGGCCGGGGGAGCAGTTCTTC
>TRBV19|TRBJ1-2|NA|NA
CASSRDMNYGYTF
TGTGCCAGTAGCAGGGACATGAACTATGGCTACACCTTC
>TRBV10-3|TRBJ2-2|NA|NA
CAITRENTGELFF
TGTGCCATCACCAGGGAGAACACCGGGGAGCTGTTTTTT
>TRBV19|TRBJ1-5|NA|NA
CASSITDRQPQHF
TGTGCCAGTAGTATAACAGACCGTCAGCCCCAGCATTTT
>TRBV19|TRBJ2-2|TRBD2|few
CASSPKGLAGTPHTGELFF
TGTGCCAGTAGTCCAAAGGGACTAGCGGGAACCCCTCACACCGGGGAGCTGTTTTTT
>TRBV7-2|TRBJ2-2|TRBD1|NA
CASSFGQGTGELFF
TGTGCCAGCAGCTTCGGACAGGGGACCGGGGAGCTGTTTTTT
>TRBV19|TRBJ1-1|NA|NA
CASSSQGIGTEAFF
TGTGCCAGTAGCAGCCAGGGCATAGGGACTGAAGCTTTCTTT
>TRBV6-1|TRBJ1-1|NA|NA
CASSGGWTAQMNTEAFF
TGTGCCAGCAGTGGCGGGTGGACGGCTCAAATGAACACTGAAGCTTTCTTT
>TRBV29-1|TRBJ2-2|TRBD1|NA
CSVGQGAGELFF
TGCAGCGTTGGACAGGGGGCCGGGGAGCTGTTTTTT
>TRBV7-2|TRBJ2-3|TRBD2|NA
CASSLEAAGGGTTDTQYF
TGTGCCAGCAGCTTAGAGGCGGCGGGGGGCGGAACCACAGATACGCAGTATTTT
>TRBV6-6|TRBJ1-1|NA|NA
CASRGLNTEAFF
TGTGCCAGCCGGGGATTGAACACTGAAGCTTTCTTT
>TRBV4-1|TRBJ1-1|NA|NA
CASSLKRTAPNTEAFF
TGCGCCAGCAGCCTTAAAAGGACAGCTCCGAACACTGAAGCTTTCTTT
>TRBV5-6|TRBJ1-3|NA|few
CASRTLQGGNTIYF
TGTGCCAGCAGAACCCTACAGGGAGGAAACACCATATATTTT
>TRBV4-3|TRBJ2-7|TRBD1|NA
CASSRDRVVPYEQYF
TGCGCCAGCAGCCGGGACAGGGTTGTCCCCTACGAGCAGTACTTC
>TRBV7-9|TRBJ2-5|NA|once
CASSLAHRVQETQYF
TGTGCCAGCAGCTTAGCCCACAGGGTACAAGAGACCCAGTACTTC
>TRBV30|TRBJ2-1|NA|NA
CAWTPELDSNNEQFF
TGTGCCTGGACCCCTGAGCTTGACAGTAACAATGAGCAGTTCTTC
>TRBV6-5|TRBJ2-7|TRBD2|NA
CASRPGLASYEQYF
TGTGCCAGCAGACCGGGACTAGCCAGCTACGAGCAGTACTTC
>TRBV7-2|TRBJ2-3|TRBD2|few
CASSPTSGTDTQYF
TGTGCCAGCAGCCCGACTAGCGGCACAGATACGCAGTATTTT
>TRBV29-1|TRBJ1-1|NA|NA
CSVNTEYTEAFF
TGCAGCGTGAATACTGAGTACACTGAAGCTTTCTTT
>TRBV29-1|TRBJ1-1|NA|NA
CSVRHRNTEAFF
TGCAGCGTAAGACATAGGAACACTGAAGCTTTCTTT
>TRBV25-1|TRBJ1-2|TRBD1|NA
CASSELIGQGDGYTF
TGTGCCAGCAGTGAGCTAATCGGACAGGGAGATGGCTACACCTTC
>TRBV19|TRBJ1-2|TRBD1|NA
CASGTGGSNSRGYTF
TGTGCCAGTGGGACAGGTGGCTCCAACTCTAGAGGCTACACCTTC
>TRBV12-3/TRBV12-4|TRBJ2-1|NA|NA
CASSLGREQFF
TGTGCCAGCAGTTTGGGGAGGGAGCAGTTCTTC
>TRBV2|TRBJ2-2|NA|few
CASSEERGLVGELFF
TGTGCCAGCAGTGAGGAAAGGGGTCTGGTCGGGGAGCTGTTTTTT
>TRBV5-1|TRBJ2-3|TRBD1|NA
CASSKTGFPDTQYF
TGCGCCAGCAGCAAGACAGGGTTCCCAGATACGCAGTATTTT
>TRBV3-1/TRBV3-2|TRBJ1-2|NA|NA
CASSLSGTPYGYTF
TGTGCCAGCAGCCTTTCCGGGACACCGTATGGCTACACCTTC
>TRBV5-1|TRBJ1-1|NA|NA
CASSRLGTSDTEAFF
TGCGCCAGCAGCCGACTCGGGACATCCGACACTGAAGCTTTCTTT